The 7 T cell receptor beta chains below come from one sample, sequenced in a study of cytomegalovirus exposure and HLA in healthy donors. The PCR had 60 Vbeta and 13 Jbeta primers. The assay was immunoSEQ multiplex PCR, and TCRdb's table has in-frame clones only and misses some. The data show around 190,000 clones, under 80% seen once. The sequenced sample was PBMCs. The receptors stem from a man younger than 40 in good health and CMV-seropositive.

The rearrangement joins TRBV6-1 to TRBJ1-3; no firm D call. V lost 4 bases and J lost 8, with 15 bases in between. CDR1 and CDR2 from the germline V gene are MNHNS and SASEGT. The CDR3 spans 14 residues. CDR3 protein: CASSGRERRYTIYF. The CDR3 nucleotides are TGTGCCAGCAGTGGTCGAGAGAGGCGGTACACCATATATTTT.

The rearrangement joins TRBV6-6 to TRBJ2-1; 9 bases agree with TRBD2. This CDR3 comprises 14 residues. Germline CDR1 and CDR2: MNHNY and SVGAGI (reference sequence). V gave up 7 bases and J gave up 3 bases; unmatched junction bases: 4. The DNA for the CDR3 is TGTGCCAGCAATCCTAGCGGGATCTACAATGAGCAGTTCTTC. Protein sequence: CASNPSGIYNEQFF.

The rearrangement joins TRBV9 to TRBJ2-5, with TRBD1 matching over 12 bases. This CDR3 contains 16 residues. CDR1 SGDLS and CDR2 YYNGEE come from the germline V gene. The V and J ends lost 1 base and 4 bases, in that order; junction bases with no gene match: 5. CDR3 in DNA: TGTGCCAGCAGCGTATCGGGACAGGGGGCTCGAGAGACCCAGTACTTC. Translated: CASSVSGQGARETQYF.

This clone has a single count. The rearrangement uses TRBV5-1 and TRBJ1-3, with D unclear. Germline assignment: CDR1 SGHRS and CDR2 YFSETQ. This CDR3 comprises 14 residues. With 0 bases removed from V and 2 bases from J, the gap between germline ends came to 6 bases. CDR3 protein: CASSLGRAGNTIYF. The CDR3 bases are TGCGCCAGCAGCTTGGGGAGGGCTGGAAACACCATATATTTT.

About this clone: Compared with germline, one end of the junction differs, possibly owing to a read error. The chain couples TRBV7-9 to TRBJ2-2; D gene uncertain. The germline V gene encodes CDR1 SEHNR and CDR2 FQNEAQ (reference sequence). The CDR3 sequence is 10 residues long. The CDR3 spells CSSLTGELFF. CDR3 nucleotides: TGTTCCAGCCTGACCGGGGAGCTGTTTTTT.

This rearrangement joins TRBV10-3 to TRBJ2-2; no clear D. Between the trimmed V and J ends, which lost 5 bases and 1 base, there was a span of 14 bases. The CDR3 consists of 16 residues. Per the germline V gene, CDR1 is ENHRY and CDR2 is SYGVKD. This CDR3 reads CAISPPRRLNTGELFF. The CDR3 region has the DNA TGTGCCATCAGTCCTCCGCGGCGGTTGAACACCGGGGAGCTGTTTTTT.

The CDR3 DNA reads TGTGCCAGCAGCTTCCGGACAGGGGGCCACGGGGAGCTGTTTTTT. This sequence encodes CASSFRTGGHGELFF. The rearrangement uses TRBV5-4 and TRBJ2-2; 11 positions agree with TRBD1. V trimming: 2 bases; J trimming: 7 bases; junction bases outside the gene matches: 4. The germline V gene encodes CDR1 SGHNT and CDR2 YYREEE (reference sequence). CDR3 length: 15 residues.